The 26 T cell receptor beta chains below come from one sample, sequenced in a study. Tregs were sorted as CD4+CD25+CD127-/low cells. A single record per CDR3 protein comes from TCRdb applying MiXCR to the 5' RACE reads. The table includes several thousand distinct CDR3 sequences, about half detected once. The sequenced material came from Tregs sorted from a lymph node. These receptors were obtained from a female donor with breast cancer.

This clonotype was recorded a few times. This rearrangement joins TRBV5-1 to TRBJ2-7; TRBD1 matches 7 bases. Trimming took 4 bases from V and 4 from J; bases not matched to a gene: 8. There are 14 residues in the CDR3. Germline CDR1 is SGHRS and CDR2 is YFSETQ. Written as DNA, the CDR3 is TGCGCCAGCAGCCTGGTACAGGGGTCTTACGAGCAGTACTTC. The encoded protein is CASSLVQGSYEQYF.

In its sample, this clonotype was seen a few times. The CDR3 DNA reads TGCGCCAGCAGCTGGAGCGGGACAACCGAGCAGTACTTC. As protein: CASSWSGTTEQYF. This chain links TRBV5-1 with TRBJ2-7; D perhaps matches TRBD2 (7 bases). The germline V gene encodes CDR1 SGHRS and CDR2 YFSETQ. V was shortened by 3 bases and J by 6 bases, with 13 bases between the two germline ends. The CDR3 is 13 amino acids.

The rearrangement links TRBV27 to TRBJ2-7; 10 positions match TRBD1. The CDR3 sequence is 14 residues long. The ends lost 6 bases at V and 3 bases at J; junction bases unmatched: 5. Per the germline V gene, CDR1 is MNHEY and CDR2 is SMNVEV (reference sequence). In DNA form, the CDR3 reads TGTGCCAGCAGGGAGACAGGGGGCATCTACGAGCAGTACTTC. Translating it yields CASRETGGIYEQYF.

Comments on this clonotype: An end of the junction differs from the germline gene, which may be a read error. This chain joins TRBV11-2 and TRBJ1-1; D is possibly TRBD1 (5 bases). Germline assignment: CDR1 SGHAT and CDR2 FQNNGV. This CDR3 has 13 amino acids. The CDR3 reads CASSEKGRTEAFF. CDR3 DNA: TGCGCCAGCAGCGAAAAGGGGCGGACTGAAGCTTTCTTT.

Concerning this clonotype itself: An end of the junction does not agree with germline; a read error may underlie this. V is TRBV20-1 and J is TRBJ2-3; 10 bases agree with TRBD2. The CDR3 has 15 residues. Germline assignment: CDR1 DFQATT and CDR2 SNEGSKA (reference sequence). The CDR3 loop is CSASASGGSTDTRYF. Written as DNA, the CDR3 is TGCAGTGCGAGTGCTAGCGGGGGAAGCACAGATACGCGGTATTTT.

In nucleotides, the CDR3 is TGTGCCAGCAGGACAGGGGCCGGTGGGGGCCAGTACTTC. Its protein product is CASRTGAGGGQYF. The gene calls are TRBV7-3 and TRBJ2-5; 8 bases map to TRBD1. J lost 10 bases, V lost 6 bases, and 10 bases had no gene match. The germline V gene encodes CDR1 SGHTA and CDR2 FQGTGA. There are 13 residues in the CDR3.

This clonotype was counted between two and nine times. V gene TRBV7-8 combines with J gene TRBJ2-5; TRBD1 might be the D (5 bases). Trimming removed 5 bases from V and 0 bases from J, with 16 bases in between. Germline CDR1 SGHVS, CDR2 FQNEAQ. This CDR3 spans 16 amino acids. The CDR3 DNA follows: TGTGCCAGCAGCCAGAATCTAGACAGAGACCAAGAGACCCAGTACTTC. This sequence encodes CASSQNLDRDQETQYF.

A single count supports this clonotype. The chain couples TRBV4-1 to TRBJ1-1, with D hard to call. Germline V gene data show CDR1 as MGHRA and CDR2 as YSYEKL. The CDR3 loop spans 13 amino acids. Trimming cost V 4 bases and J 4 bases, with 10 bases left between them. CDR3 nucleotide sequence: TGCGCCAGCAGCCCCCAGGTCGGCACTGAAGCTTTCTTT. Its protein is CASSPQVGTEAFF.

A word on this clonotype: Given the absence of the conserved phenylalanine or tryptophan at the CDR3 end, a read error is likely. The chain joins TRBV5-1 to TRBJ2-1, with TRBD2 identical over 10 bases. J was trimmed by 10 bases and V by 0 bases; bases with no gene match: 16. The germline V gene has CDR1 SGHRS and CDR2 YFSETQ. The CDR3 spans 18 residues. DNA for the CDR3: TGCGCCAGCAGCTTGGAAGTAATCCAGCGGGAGGGCCAGGGAGAGCAGTTCCTC. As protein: CASSLEVIQREGQGEQFL.

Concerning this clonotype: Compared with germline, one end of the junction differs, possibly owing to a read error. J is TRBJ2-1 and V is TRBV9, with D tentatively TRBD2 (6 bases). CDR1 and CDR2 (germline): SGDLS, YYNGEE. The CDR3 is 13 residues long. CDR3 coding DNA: TGTGCCAGCAGTGTAGGAGGGGAAAGTGAGCAGTTCTTC. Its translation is CASSVGGESEQFF.

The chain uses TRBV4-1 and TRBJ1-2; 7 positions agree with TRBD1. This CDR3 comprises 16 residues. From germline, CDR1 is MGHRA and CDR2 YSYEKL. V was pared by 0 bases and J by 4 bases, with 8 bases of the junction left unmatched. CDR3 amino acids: CASSQDHNRGPYGYTF. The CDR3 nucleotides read TGCGCCAGCAGCCAAGATCATAACAGGGGACCCTATGGCTACACCTTC.

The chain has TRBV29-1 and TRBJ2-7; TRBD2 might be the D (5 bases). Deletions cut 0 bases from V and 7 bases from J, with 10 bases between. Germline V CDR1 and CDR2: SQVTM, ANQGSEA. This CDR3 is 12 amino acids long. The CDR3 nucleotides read TGCAGCGTTGAAGATCTGGTAGCGGAGCAGTACTTC. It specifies CSVEDLVAEQYF.

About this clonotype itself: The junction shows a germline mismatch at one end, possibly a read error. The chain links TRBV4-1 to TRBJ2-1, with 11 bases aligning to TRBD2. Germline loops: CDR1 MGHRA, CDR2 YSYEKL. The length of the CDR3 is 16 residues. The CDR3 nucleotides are TGCGCCAGCAGCCCATACGGGACTAGCGGCTACGATGAGCAGTTCTTC. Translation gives CASSPYGTSGYDEQFF.

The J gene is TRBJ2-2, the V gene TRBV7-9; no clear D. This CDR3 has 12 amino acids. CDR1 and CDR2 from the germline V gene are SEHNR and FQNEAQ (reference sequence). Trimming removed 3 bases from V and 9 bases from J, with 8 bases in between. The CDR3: CASSFPVRELFF. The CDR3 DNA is TGTGCCAGCAGCTTTCCCGTTAGGGAGCTGTTTTTT.

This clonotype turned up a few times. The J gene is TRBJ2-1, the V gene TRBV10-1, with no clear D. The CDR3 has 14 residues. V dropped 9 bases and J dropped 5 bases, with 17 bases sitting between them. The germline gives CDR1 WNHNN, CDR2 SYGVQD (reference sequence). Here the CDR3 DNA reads TGCGCCAGGGGTGTTCAGTTTCAAGACAATGAGCAGTTCTTC. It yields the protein CARGVQFQDNEQFF.

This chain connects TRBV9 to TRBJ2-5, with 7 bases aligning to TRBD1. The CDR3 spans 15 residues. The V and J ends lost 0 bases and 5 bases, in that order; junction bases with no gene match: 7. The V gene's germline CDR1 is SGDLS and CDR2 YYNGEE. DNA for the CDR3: TGTGCCAGCAGCGTAGGAGGGGGCGGACGGGAGACCCAGTACTTC. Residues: CASSVGGGGRETQYF. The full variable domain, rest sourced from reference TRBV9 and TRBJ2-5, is DSGVTQTPKHLITATGQRVTLRCSPRSGDLSVYWYQQSLDQGLQFLIQYYNGEERAKGNILERFSAQQFPDLHSELNLSSLELGDSALYFCASSVGGGGRETQYFGPGTRLLVL.

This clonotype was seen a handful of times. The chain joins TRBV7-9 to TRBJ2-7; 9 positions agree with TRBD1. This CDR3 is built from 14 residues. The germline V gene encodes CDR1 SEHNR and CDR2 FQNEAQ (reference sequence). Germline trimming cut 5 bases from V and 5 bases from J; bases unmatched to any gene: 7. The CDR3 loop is CASSPSQGAHEQYF. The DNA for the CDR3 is TGTGCCAGCAGCCCGTCACAGGGGGCGCACGAGCAGTACTTC. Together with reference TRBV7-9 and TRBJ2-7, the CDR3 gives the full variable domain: DTGVSQNPRHKITKRGQNVTFRCDPISEHNRLYWYRQTLGQGPEFLTYFQNEAQLEKSRLLSDRFSAERPKGSFSTLEIQRTEQGDSAMYLCASSPSQGAHEQYFGPGTRLTVT.

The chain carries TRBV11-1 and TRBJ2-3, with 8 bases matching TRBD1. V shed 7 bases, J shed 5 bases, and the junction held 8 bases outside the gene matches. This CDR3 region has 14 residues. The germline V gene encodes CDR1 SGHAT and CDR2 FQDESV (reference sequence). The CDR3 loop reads CASKDREIIDTQYF. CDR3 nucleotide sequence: TGTGCCAGCAAGGACAGGGAAATCATAGATACGCAGTATTTT.

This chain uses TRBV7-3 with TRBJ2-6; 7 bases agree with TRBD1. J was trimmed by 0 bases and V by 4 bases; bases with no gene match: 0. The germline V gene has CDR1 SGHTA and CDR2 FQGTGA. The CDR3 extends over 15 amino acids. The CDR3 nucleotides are TGTGCCAGCAGCTGGACAGGCTCTGGGGCCAACGTCCTGACTTTC. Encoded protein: CASSWTGSGANVLTF.

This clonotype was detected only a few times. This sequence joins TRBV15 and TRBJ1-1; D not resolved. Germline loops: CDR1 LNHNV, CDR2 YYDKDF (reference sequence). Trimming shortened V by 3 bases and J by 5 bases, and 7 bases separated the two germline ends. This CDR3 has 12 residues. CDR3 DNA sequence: TGTGCCACCAGCAGCTGGGGAACTGAAGCTTTCTTT. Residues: CATSSWGTEAFF. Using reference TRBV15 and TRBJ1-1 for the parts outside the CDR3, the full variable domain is DAMVIQNPRYQVTQFGKPVTLSCSQTLNHNVMYWYQQKSSQAPKLLFHYYDKDFNNEADTPDNFQSRRPNTSFCFLDIRSPGLGDTAMYLCATSSWGTEAFFGQGTRLTVV.

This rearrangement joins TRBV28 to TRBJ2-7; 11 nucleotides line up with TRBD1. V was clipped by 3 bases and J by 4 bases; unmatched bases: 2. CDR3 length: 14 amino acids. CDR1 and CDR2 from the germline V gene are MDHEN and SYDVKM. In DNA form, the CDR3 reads TGTGCCAGCAGTTTGGGACAGGGGGGTTACGAGCAGTACTTC. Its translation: CASSLGQGGYEQYF.

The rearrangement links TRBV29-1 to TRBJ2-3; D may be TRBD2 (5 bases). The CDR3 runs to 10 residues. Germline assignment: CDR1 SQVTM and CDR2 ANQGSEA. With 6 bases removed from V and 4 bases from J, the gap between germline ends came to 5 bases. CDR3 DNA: TGCAGCGTGGAGGCAGATACGCAGTATTTT. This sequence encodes CSVEADTQYF.

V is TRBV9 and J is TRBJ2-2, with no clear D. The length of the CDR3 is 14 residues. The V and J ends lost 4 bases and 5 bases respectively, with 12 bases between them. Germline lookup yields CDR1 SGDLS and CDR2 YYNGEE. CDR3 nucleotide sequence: TGTGCCAGCAGCCCTCCGGACCCTACCGGGGAGCTGTTTTTT. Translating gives CASSPPDPTGELFF.

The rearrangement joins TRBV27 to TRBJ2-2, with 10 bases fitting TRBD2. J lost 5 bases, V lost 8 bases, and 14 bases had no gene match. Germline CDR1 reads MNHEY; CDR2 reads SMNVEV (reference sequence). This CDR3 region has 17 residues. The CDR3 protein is CASRAGGVPLGTGELFF. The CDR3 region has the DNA TGTGCCAGCCGAGCGGGGGGGGTCCCATTGGGTACCGGGGAGCTGTTTTTT.

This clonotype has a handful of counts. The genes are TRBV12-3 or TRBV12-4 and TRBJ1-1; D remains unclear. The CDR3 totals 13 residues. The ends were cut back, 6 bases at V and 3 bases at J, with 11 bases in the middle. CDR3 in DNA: TGTGCCAGCAGCTACGGAGGGTACACTGAAGCTTTCTTT. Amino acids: CASSYGGYTEAFF.

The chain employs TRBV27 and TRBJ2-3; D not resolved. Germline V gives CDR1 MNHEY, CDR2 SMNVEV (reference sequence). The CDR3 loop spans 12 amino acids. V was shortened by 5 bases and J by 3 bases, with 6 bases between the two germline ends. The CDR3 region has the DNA TGTGCCAGCAGTCCCCCTACAGATACGCAGTATTTT. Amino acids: CASSPPTDTQYF.